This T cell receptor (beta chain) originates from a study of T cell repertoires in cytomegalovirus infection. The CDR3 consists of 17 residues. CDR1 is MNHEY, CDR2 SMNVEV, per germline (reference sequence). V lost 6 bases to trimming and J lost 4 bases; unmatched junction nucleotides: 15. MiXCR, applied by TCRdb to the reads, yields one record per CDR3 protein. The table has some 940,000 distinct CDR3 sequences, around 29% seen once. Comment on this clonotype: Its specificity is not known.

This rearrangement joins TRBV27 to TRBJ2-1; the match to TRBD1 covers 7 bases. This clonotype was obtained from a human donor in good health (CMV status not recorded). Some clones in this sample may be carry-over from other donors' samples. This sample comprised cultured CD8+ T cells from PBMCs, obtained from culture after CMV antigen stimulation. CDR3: CASSRPPPGTVYNEQFF. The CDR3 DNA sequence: TGTGCCAGCAGCCGACCACCTCCCGGGACAGTATACAATGAGCAGTTCTTC.